These 10 T cell receptor beta chains came from one sample sequenced in a study of breast tumors, draining lymph nodes, adjacent tissues. TCRdb itself ran the multiplex PCR reads through MiXCR, one entry per CDR3 protein. Among 30,000 to 40,000 distinct CDR3 sequences listed, 30% to 45% were seen once. Sequencing was done on a sample of breast tumor tissue. The receptors were sampled from a female donor with breast cancer. Some clones in this sample may be carry-over from other donors' samples.

Points on this clonotype: Possible read error: a much larger clone is one base away. This chain uses TRBV7-9 with TRBJ2-3; TRBD2 matches 11 bases. Germline V gene data show CDR1 as SEHNR and CDR2 as FQNEAQ (reference sequence). The CDR3 runs to 14 residues. V dropped 5 bases and J dropped 10; count of bases not matched to a gene: 8. The DNA for the CDR3 is TGTGCCAGCAGCCCCATCCTAGCGGGAGGCGCGCAGTATTTT. This encodes CASSPILAGGAQYF. Variable domain in full (rest from reference TRBV7-9 and TRBJ2-3): DTGVSQNPRHKITKRGQNVTFRCDPISEHNRLYWYRQTLGQGPEFLTYFQNEAQLEKSRLLSDRFSAERPKGSFSTLEIQRTEQGDSAMYLCASSPILAGGAQYFGPGTRLTVL.

This clonotype was observed many times. The chain uses TRBV11-2 and TRBJ2-1; maybe TRBD1 (8 bases). CDR1 is SGHAT, CDR2 FQNNGV, per germline. The CDR3 is 18 amino acids. V lost 2 bases and J 1 base, leaving 18 bases between the germline ends. CDR3 loop: CASSLRALQGGSYNEQFF. DNA for the CDR3: TGTGCCAGCAGCTTAAGGGCCCTACAGGGGGGGTCCTACAATGAGCAGTTCTTC.

This clonotype was seen at least ten times. This may arise from a read error, as a much more abundant clone is one base away. The chain uses TRBV4-3 and TRBJ2-3; 7 nucleotides match TRBD2. The CDR3 is made up of 15 amino acids. The V gene's germline CDR1 is LGHNA and CDR2 YSLEER. The V and J ends lost 5 bases and 3 bases, in that order; junction bases with no gene match: 8. The CDR3 DNA sequence: TGCGCCAGCAGCTCAAGGAGCGGGGCTACAGATACGCAGTATTTT. It encodes CASSSRSGATDTQYF.

As concerns this clonotype: This may be a read error: a much more frequent sequence differs by one nucleotide. No conserved phenylalanine or tryptophan ends this CDR3, so it is likely a read error. The V and J genes are TRBV19 and TRBJ2-3, with 14 bases that match TRBD2. V trimming: 4 bases; J trimming: 8 bases; junction bases outside the gene matches: 2. The CDR3 consists of 14 residues. Germline values: CDR1 LNHDA, CDR2 SQIVND (reference sequence). The CDR3 is CASSKTSGRGTQYL. CDR3 bases: TGTGCCAGTAGTAAGACTAGCGGGAGGGGTACGCAGTATCTT.

This clonotype was seen a few times. The chain has TRBV4-2 and TRBJ2-4; no firm D call. The ends were cut back, 0 bases at V and 0 bases at J, with 12 bases in the middle. The CDR3 runs 17 residues. CDR1 LGHNA and CDR2 YNFKEQ come from the germline V gene. CDR3 DNA sequence: TGTGCCAGCAGCCAAGACCCAGCGTTGGGAGCCAAAAACATTCAGTACTTC. As protein: CASSQDPALGAKNIQYF.

J is TRBJ2-1 and V is TRBV6-1; 8 positions match TRBD2. Trimming at V came to 2 bases and at J to 12 bases, leaving 9 bases not matched to a gene. From germline, CDR1 is MNHNS and CDR2 SASEGT. The CDR3 has 14 residues. CDR3 bases: TGTGCCAGCAGTGAAAGCGGGAGAGACGGTGGGCAGTTCTTC. As protein: CASSESGRDGGQFF.

With respect to this clonotype: This may arise from a read error, as a much more abundant clone is one base away. The J gene is TRBJ2-7, the V gene TRBV19; 7 nucleotides match TRBD1. This CDR3 has 14 amino acids. Germline trimming cut 9 bases from V and 7 bases from J; bases unmatched to any gene: 15. The germline V gene has CDR1 LNHDA and CDR2 SQIVND (reference sequence). The CDR3 sequence is CASRSPGQSGEQYF. DNA of the CDR3: TGTGCCAGCCGTTCCCCGGGACAGTCGGGGGAGCAGTACTTC.

This clonotype was counted ten times or more. The rearrangement joins TRBV12-3 or TRBV12-4 to TRBJ2-3, with a possible D match to TRBD2 (5 bases). Trimming left V 2 bases short and J 2 bases short, with 8 bases between. CDR3 length: 14 amino acids. The chain's CDR3 is CASSLIGNTDTQYF. CDR3 nucleotide sequence: TGTGCCAGCAGTTTAATCGGGAACACAGATACGCAGTATTTT.

This clonotype was recorded once. V usage is TRBV4-2 and J usage is TRBJ2-1; 7 bases agree with TRBD2. Losses at the gene ends were 1 base for V and 4 bases for J; bases not matched to a gene: 7. Germline-derived CDR1 and CDR2 are LGHNA and YNFKEQ. The CDR3 is 16 amino acids. The CDR3 DNA reads as TGTGCCAGCAGCCAAGTTTTGGCTAGCGGTTACAATGAGCAGTTCTTC. Amino acids: CASSQVLASGYNEQFF.

This clonotype was seen many times. This rearrangement joins TRBV12-3 or TRBV12-4 to TRBJ1-2, with a tentative D call TRBD1 (5 bases). The CDR3 length is 14 residues. V was trimmed by 6 bases and J by 4 bases, leaving 15 bases between them. CDR3 DNA: TGTGCCAGCAGCCAGGGATTAGGGAGCTATGGCTACACCTTC. This sequence encodes CASSQGLGSYGYTF.